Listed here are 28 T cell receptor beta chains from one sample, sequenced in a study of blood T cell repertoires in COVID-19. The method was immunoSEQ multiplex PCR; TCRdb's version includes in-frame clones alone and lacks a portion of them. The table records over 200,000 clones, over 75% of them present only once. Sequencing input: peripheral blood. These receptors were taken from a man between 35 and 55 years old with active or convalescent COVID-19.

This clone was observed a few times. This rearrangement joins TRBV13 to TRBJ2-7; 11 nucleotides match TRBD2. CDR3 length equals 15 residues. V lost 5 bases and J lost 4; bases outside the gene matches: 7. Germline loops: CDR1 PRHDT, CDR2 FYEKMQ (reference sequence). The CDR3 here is CASSLRGLADYEQYF. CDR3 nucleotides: TGTGCCAGCAGCCTCCGGGGACTAGCGGATTACGAGCAGTACTTC.

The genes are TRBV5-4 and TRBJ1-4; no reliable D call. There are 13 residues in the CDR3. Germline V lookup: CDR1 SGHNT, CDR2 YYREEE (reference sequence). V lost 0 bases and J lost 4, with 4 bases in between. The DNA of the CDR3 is TGTGCCAGCAGCTTGGAACTTAATGAAAAACTGTTTTTT. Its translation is CASSLELNEKLFF.

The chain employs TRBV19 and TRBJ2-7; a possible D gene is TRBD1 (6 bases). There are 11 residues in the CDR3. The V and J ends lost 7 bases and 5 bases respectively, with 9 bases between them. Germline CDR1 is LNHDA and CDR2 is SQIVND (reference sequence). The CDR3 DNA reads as TGTGCCAGTATGAGGGGGAACGAGCAGTACTTC. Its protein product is CASMRGNEQYF.

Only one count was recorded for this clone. The CDR3 coding sequence is TGTGCCAGCAGCACCCAAGTGGCGGTAGCGGGGACGTACTCCTACAATGAGCAGTTCTTC. It codes for CASSTQVAVAGTYSYNEQFF. V usage is TRBV21-1 and J usage is TRBJ2-1; the DNA was not compared with TRBD2, the D call given in the table. TRBV21-1 has pseudogene status. This CDR3 comprises 20 residues.

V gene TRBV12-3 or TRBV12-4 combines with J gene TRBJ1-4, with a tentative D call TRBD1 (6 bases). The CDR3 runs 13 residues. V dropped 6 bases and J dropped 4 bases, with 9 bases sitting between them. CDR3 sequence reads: CASRQGNNEKLFF. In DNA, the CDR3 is TGTGCCAGCAGGCAGGGGAATAATGAAAAACTGTTTTTT.

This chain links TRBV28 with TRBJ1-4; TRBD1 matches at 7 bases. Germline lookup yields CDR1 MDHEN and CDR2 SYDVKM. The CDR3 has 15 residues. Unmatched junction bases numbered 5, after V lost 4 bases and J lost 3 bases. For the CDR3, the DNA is TGTGCCAGCAGTTCAGGGGGTGCGGCTAATGAAAAACTGTTTTTT. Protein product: CASSSGGAANEKLFF.

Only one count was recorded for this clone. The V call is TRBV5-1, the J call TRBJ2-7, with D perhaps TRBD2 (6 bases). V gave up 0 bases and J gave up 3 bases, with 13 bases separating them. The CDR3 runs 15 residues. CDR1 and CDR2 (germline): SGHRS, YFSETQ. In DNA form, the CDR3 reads TGCGCCAGCAGCTTGGGTTTTTCCGGGGGCTACGAGCAGTACTTC. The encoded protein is CASSLGFSGGYEQYF.

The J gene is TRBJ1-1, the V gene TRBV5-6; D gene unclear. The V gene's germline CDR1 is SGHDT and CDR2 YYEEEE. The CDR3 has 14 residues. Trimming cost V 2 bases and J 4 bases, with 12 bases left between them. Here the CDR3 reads CASSLVPTGTEAFF. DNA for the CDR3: TGTGCCAGCAGCTTAGTACCTACGGGCACTGAAGCTTTCTTT.

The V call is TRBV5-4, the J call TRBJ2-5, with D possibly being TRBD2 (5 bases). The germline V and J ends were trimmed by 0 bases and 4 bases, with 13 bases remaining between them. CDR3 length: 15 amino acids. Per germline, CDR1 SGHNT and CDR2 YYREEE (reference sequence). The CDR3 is CASSLGTVRGETQYF. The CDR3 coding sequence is TGTGCCAGCAGCTTGGGAACAGTACGGGGAGAGACCCAGTACTTC. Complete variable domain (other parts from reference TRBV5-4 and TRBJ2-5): ETGVTQSPTHLIKTRGQQVTLRCSSQSGHNTVSWYQQALGQGPQFIFQYYREEENGRGNFPPRFSGLQFPNYSSELNVNALELDDSALYLCASSLGTVRGETQYFGPGTRLLVL.

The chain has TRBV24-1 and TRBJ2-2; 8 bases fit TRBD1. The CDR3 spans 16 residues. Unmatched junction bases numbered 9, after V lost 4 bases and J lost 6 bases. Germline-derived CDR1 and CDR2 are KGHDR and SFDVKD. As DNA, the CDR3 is TGTGCCACCAGTGACTCAGGACAGGGCTGGGCCGGGGAGCTGTTTTTT. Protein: CATSDSGQGWAGELFF.

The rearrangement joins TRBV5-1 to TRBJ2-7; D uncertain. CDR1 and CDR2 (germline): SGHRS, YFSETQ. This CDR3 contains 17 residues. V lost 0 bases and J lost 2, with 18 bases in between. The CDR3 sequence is CASSLVRDGESTYEQYF. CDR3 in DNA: TGCGCCAGCAGCTTGGTTCGAGACGGAGAGAGTACCTACGAGCAGTACTTC.

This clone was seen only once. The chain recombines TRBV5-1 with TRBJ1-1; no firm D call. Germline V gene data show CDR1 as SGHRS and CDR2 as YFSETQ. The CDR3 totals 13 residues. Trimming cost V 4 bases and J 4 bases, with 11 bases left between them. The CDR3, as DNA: TGCGCCAGCAGCGTCGAAGGAGGCACTGAAGCTTTCTTT. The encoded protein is CASSVEGGTEAFF.

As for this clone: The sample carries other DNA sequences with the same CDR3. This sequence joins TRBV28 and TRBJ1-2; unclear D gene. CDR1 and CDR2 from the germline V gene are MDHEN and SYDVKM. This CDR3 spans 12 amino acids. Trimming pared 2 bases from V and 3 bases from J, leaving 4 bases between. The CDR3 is CASSLPDYGYTF. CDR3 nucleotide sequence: TGTGCCAGCAGTTTACCAGACTATGGCTACACCTTC.

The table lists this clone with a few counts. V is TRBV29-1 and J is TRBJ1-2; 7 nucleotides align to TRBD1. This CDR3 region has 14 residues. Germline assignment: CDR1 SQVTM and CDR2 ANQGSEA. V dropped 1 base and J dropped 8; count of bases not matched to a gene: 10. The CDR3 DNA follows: TGCAGCGTTGAAGGCCAGGGGGTCATAAGAGGCTACACCTTC. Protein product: CSVEGQGVIRGYTF.

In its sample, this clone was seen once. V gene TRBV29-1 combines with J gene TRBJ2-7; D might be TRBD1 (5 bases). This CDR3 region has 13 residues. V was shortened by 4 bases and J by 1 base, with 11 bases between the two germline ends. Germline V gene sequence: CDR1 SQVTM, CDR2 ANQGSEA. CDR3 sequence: CSVVRGSSYEQYF. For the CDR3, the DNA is TGCAGCGTTGTAAGGGGATCGTCCTACGAGCAGTACTTC.

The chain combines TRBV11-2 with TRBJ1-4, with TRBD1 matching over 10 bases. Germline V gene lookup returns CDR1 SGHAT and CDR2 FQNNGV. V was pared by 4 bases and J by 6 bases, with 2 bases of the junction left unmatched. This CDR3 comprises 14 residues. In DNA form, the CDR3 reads TGTGCCAGCAGCTCCGGACAGGGGGATGAAAAACTGTTTTTT. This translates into CASSSGQGDEKLFF.

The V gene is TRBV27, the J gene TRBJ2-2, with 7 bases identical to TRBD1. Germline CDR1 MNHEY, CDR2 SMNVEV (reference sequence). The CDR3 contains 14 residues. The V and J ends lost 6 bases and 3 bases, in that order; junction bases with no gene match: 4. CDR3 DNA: TGTGCCAGCAGCCTGGACAGGTACACCGGGGAGCTGTTTTTT. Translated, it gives CASSLDRYTGELFF.

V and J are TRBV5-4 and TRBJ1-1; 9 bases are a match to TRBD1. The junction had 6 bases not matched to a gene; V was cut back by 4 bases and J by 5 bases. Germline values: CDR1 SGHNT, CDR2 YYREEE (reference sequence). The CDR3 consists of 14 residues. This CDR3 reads CASSAGQGRTEAFF. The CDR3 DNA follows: TGTGCCAGCAGCGCGGGACAGGGAAGAACTGAAGCTTTCTTT.

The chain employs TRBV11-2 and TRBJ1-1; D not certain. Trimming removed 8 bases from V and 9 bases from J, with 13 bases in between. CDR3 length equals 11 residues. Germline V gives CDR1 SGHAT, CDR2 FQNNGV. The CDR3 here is CASFVRGKAFF. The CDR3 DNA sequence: TGTGCCAGCTTTGTGAGAGGGAAAGCTTTCTTT.

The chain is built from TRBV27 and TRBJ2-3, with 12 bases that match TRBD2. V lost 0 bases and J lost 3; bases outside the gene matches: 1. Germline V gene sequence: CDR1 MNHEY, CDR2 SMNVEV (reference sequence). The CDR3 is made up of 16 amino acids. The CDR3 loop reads CASSLSGLAGTDTQYF. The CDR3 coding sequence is TGTGCCAGCAGTTTATCCGGACTAGCGGGGACAGATACGCAGTATTTT.

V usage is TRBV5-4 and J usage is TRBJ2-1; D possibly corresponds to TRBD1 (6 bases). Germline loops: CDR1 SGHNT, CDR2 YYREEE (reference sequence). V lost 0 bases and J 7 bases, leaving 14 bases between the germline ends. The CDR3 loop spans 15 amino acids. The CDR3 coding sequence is TGTGCCAGCAGCTTGGGGTCAGGGGTAGGTAATGAGCAGTTCTTC. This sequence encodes CASSLGSGVGNEQFF.

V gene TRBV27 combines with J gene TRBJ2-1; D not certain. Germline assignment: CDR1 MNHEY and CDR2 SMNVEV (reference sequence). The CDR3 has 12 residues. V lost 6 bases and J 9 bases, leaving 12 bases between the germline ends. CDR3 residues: CASRTLLGEQFF. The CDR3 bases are TGTGCCAGCAGGACCCTTCTAGGTGAGCAGTTCTTC.

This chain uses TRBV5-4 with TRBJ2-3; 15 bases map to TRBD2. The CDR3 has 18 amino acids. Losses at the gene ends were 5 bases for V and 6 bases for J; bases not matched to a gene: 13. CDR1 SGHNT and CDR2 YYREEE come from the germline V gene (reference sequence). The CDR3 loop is CASSRTSGRARYGDTQYF. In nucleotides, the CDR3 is TGTGCCAGCAGTCGGACTAGCGGGAGGGCTAGGTACGGGGATACGCAGTATTTT.

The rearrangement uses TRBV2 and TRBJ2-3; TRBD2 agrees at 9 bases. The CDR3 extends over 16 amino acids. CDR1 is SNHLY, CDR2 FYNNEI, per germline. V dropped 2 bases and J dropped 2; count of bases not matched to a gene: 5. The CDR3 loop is CASSERGGRATDTQYF. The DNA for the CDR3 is TGTGCCAGCAGTGAAAGAGGCGGGAGGGCCACAGATACGCAGTATTTT.

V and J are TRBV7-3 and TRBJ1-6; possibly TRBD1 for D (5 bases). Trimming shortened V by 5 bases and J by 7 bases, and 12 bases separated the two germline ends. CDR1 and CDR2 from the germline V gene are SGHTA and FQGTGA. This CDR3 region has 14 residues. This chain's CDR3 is CASSTTGRNSPLHF. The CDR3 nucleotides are TGTGCCAGCAGCACCACAGGTAGAAATTCACCCCTCCACTTT. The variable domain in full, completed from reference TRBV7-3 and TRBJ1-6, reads GAGVSQTPSNKVTEKGKYVELRCDPISGHTALYWYRQSLGQGPEFLIYFQGTGAADDSGLPNDRFFAVRPEGSVSTLKIQRTERGDSAVYLCASSTTGRNSPLHFGNGTRLTVT.

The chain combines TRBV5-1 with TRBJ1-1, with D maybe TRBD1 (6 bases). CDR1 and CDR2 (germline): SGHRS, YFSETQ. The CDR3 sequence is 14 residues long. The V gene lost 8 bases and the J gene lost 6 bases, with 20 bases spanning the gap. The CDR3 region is CASQQTTGSPEAFF. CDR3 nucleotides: TGCGCCAGTCAACAAACTACAGGGAGTCCTGAAGCTTTCTTT.

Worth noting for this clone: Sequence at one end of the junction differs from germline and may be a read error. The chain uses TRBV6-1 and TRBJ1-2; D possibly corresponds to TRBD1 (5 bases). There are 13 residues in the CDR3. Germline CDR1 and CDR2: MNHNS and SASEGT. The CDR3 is CASSDRALYGYSF. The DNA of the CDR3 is TGTGCCAGCAGTGACAGGGCTCTCTATGGCTACTCCTTC.

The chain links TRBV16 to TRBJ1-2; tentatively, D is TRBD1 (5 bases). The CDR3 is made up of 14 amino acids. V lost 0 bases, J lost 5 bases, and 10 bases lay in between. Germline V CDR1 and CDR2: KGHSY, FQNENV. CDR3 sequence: CASSQSGAGYGYTF. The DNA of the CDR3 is TGTGCCAGCAGCCAATCTGGGGCAGGGTATGGCTACACCTTC. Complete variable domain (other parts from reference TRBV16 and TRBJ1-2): GEEVAQTPKHLVRGEGQKAKLYCAPIKGHSYVFWYQQVLKNEFKFLISFQNENVFDETGMPKERFSAKCLPNSPCSLEIQATKLEDSAVYFCASSQSGAGYGYTFGSGTRLTVV.